This T cell receptor (beta chain) is drawn from a study of blood T cell repertoires in COVID-19. With 5 bases removed from V and 0 bases from J, the gap between germline ends came to 12 bases. Germline CDR1 and CDR2: LNHDA and SQIVND (reference sequence). The CDR3 totals 15 residues. Using immunoSEQ multiplex PCR, the repertoire was profiled, and TCRdb retains in-frame clones only, with some absent. The table has over 130,000 clones, over 60% seen once. The V gene is TRBV19, the J gene TRBJ2-3, with D tentatively TRBD1 (5 bases). This TCR derives from a woman over 75 with active or convalescent COVID-19. Specimen: peripheral blood. The CDR3: CASSWGAFSTDTQYF. The CDR3 DNA is TGTGCCAGTAGTTGGGGCGCGTTTAGCACAGATACGCAGTATTTT. Complete variable domain (other parts from reference TRBV19 and TRBJ2-3): DGGITQSPKYLFRKEGQNVTLSCEQNLNHDAMYWYRQDPGQGLRLIYYSQIVNDFQKGDIAEGYSVSREKKESFPLTVTSAQKNPTAFYLCASSWGAFSTDTQYFGPGTRLTVL.